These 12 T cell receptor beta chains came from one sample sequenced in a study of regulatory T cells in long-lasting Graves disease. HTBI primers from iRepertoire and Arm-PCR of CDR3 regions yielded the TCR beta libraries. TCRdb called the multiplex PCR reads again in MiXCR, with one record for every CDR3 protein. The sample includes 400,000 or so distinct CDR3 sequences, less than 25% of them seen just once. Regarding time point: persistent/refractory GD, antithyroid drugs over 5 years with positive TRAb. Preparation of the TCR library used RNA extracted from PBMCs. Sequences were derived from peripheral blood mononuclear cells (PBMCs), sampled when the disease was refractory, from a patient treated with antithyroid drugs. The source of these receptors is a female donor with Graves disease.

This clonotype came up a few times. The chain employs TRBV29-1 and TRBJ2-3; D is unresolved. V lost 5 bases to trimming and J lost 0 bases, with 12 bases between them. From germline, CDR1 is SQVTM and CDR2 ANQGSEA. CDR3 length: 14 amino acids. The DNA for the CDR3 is TGCAGCGTTAGTCAGCTCCTTAGCACAGATACGCAGTATTTT. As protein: CSVSQLLSTDTQYF.

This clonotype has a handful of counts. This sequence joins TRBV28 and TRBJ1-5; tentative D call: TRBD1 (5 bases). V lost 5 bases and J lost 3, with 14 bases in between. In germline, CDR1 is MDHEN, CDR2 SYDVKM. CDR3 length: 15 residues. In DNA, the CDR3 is TGTGCCAGCAGTCTCTCGGGAGGGGCCAATCAGCCCCAGCATTTT. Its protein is CASSLSGGANQPQHF.

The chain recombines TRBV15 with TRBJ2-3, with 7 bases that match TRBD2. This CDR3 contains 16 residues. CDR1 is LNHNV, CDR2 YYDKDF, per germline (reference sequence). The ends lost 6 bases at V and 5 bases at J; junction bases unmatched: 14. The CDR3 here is CATSSLAAGLEDTQYF. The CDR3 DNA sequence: TGTGCCACCAGTTCCCTAGCGGCAGGGTTAGAAGATACGCAGTATTTT.

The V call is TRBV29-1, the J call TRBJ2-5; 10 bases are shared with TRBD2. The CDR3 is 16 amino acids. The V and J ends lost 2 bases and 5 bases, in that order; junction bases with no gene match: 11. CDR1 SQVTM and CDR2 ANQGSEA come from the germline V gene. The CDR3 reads CSVEQPSGRDGETQYF. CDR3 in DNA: TGCAGCGTTGAACAGCCTAGCGGGAGAGATGGGGAGACCCAGTACTTC. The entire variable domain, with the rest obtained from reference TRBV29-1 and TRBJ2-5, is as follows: SAVISQKPSRDICQRGTSLTIQCQVDSQVTMMFWYRQQPGQSLTLIATANQGSEATYESGFVIDKFPISRPNLTFSTLTVSNMSPEDSSIYLCSVEQPSGRDGETQYFGPGTRLLVL.

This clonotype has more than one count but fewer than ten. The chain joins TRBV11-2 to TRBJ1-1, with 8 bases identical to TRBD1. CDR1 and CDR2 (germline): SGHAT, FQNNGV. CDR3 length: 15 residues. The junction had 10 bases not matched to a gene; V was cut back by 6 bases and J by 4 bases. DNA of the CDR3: TGTGCCAGCAGTAGAGCAGGGGGCGGCATCACTGAAGCTTTCTTT. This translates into CASSRAGGGITEAFF.

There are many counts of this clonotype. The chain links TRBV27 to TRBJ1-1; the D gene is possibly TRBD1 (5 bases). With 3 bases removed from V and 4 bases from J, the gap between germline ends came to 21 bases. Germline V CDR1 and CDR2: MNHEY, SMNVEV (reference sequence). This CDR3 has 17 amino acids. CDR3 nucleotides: TGTGCCAGCAGTTTGAGACAGTTTTTGGGGGAGAGCACTGAAGCTTTCTTT. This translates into CASSLRQFLGESTEAFF.

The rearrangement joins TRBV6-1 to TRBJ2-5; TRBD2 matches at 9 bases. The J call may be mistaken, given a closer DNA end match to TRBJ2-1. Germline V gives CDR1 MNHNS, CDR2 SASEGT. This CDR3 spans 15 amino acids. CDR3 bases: TGTGCCAGCAGTGGGGGGACTAGCCCGTACAATGAGCAGTTCTTC. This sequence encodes CASSGGTSPYNEQFF.

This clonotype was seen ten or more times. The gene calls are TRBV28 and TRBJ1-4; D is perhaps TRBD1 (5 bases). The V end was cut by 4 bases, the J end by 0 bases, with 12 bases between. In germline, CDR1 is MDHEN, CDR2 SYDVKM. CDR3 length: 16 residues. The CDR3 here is CASSSPRDATNEKLFF. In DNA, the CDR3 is TGTGCCAGCAGTTCCCCCAGGGACGCAACTAATGAAAAACTGTTTTTT.

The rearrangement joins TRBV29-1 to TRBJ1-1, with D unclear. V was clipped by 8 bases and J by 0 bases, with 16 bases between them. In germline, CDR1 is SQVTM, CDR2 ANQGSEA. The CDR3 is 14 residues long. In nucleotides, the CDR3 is TGCAGCTCCGACCGTCGTGTCATGAACACTGAAGCTTTCTTT. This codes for CSSDRRVMNTEAFF.

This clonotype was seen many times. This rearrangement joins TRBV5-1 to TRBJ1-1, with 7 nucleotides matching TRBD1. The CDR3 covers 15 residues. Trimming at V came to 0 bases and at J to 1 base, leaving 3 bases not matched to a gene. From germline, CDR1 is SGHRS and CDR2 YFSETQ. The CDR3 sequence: CASSLARQGNTEAFF. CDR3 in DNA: TGCGCCAGCAGCTTGGCCAGACAGGGGAACACTGAAGCTTTCTTT. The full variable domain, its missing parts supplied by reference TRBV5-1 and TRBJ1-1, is KAGVTQTPRYLIKTRGQQVTLSCSPISGHRSVSWYQQTPGQGLQFLFEYFSETQRNKGNFPGRFSGRQFSNSRSEMNVSTLELGDSALYLCASSLARQGNTEAFFGQGTRLTVV.

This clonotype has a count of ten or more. In DNA, the CDR3 is TGTGCCAGCAGTGACAGGGGCCACGAGCAGTACTTC. It codes for CASSDRGHEQYF. The V gene is TRBV6-1, the J gene TRBJ2-7; the D gene is possibly TRBD1 (6 bases). V lost 3 bases to trimming and J lost 5 bases, with 8 bases between them. Germline CDR1 MNHNS, CDR2 SASEGT. The CDR3 has 12 amino acids.

In nucleotides, the CDR3 is TGTGCCAGCAGGAGCAGGGTTTGGTTCCCTGAAGCTTTCTTT. It specifies CASRSRVWFPEAFF. The chain carries TRBV28 and TRBJ1-1; D is possibly TRBD1 (5 bases). This CDR3 region has 14 residues. Per germline, CDR1 MDHEN and CDR2 SYDVKM. Trimming cost V 6 bases and J 6 bases, with 17 bases left between them.